The 15 T cell receptor beta chains given below trace back to one sample, sequenced in a study of T cell responses to AZD1222 COVID-19 vaccine. Using immunoSEQ multiplex PCR, the repertoire was profiled, and TCRdb retains in-frame clones only, with some absent. In the table there are about 100,000 clones, nearly 90% of which are singletons. This material consisted of peripheral blood, taken on day 0 of AZD1222 vaccination. The receptors here all came from an adult in good health.

The CDR3 bases are TGTGCTAGTGGCCGTGACAGCGAGCAGTACTTC. It yields the protein CASGRDSEQYF. The V call is TRBV12-5, the J call TRBJ2-7, with a tentative D call TRBD1 (5 bases). The CDR3 consists of 11 residues. Germline lookup yields CDR1 LGHNT and CDR2 FRNRAP. V lost 6 bases, J lost 6 bases, and 9 bases lay in between.

The V call is TRBV4-3, the J call TRBJ2-3; the match to TRBD2 covers 11 bases. The CDR3 totals 17 residues. The V and J ends lost 2 bases and 6 bases, in that order; junction bases with no gene match: 10. Germline V gene lookup returns CDR1 LGHNA and CDR2 YSLEER. The CDR3, as DNA: TGCGCCAGCAGCCAAAATCCCTTTAGCGGGAGGGGGGATACGCAGTATTTT. It yields the protein CASSQNPFSGRGDTQYF.

The V call is TRBV29-1, the J call TRBJ2-3; 10 nucleotides line up with TRBD2. Germline V gene data show CDR1 as SQVTM and CDR2 as ANQGSEA. J gave up 2 bases and V 4 bases, and 9 bases lay outside the gene matches. The CDR3 loop spans 16 amino acids. CDR3 bases: TGCAGCGTTGGACTACTAGCGGGACCGTCCACAGATACGCAGTATTTT. As protein: CSVGLLAGPSTDTQYF.

The chain joins TRBV9 to TRBJ1-1; D may be TRBD1 (6 bases). Deletions cut 0 bases from V and 1 base from J, with 10 bases between. The germline gives CDR1 SGDLS, CDR2 YYNGEE. The CDR3 consists of 15 residues. The CDR3 region is CASSVAGTRNTEAFF. The CDR3 DNA sequence: TGTGCCAGCAGCGTAGCAGGGACAAGGAACACTGAAGCTTTCTTT.

This chain uses TRBV10-3 with TRBJ1-5; D call uncertain. Germline V gene sequence: CDR1 ENHRY, CDR2 SYGVKD. Between the trimmed V and J ends, which lost 10 bases and 2 bases, there was a span of 12 bases. The CDR3 is made up of 13 amino acids. The CDR3 spells CATTVDGNQPQHF. The CDR3 nucleotides are TGTGCCACGACGGTGGACGGCAATCAGCCCCAGCATTTT.

V is TRBV11-3 and J is TRBJ1-1; 8 positions agree with TRBD1. Germline loops: CDR1 SGHNT, CDR2 YENEEA. J gave up 1 base and V 2 bases, and 6 bases lay outside the gene matches. The CDR3 is 16 amino acids. The CDR3 DNA follows: TGTGCCAGCAGCTTAAGGCAGGGGGCAACGAACACTGAAGCTTTCTTT. Its protein product is CASSLRQGATNTEAFF.

This clone was picked up one time. The chain joins TRBV7-2 to TRBJ1-2; 11 nucleotides agree with TRBD1. J lost 6 bases, V lost 0 bases, and 3 bases had no gene match. Germline lookup yields CDR1 SGHTA and CDR2 FQGNSA. The CDR3 spans 15 residues. CDR3 bases: TGTGCCAGCAGCTTAGCCCCGGGACAGGGGGATGGCTACACCTTC. Its translation: CASSLAPGQGDGYTF.

Comments on this clone: The junction and the germline gene differ at one end; a read error may be behind it. The chain has TRBV7-7 and TRBJ2-5; 11 bases are a match to TRBD2. The V gene's germline CDR1 is SSHAT and CDR2 FNYEAQ (reference sequence). There are 19 residues in the CDR3. The CDR3 DNA is TGTGCTAGCAGCTTAGCGGCTAGCGGGAGGCCTAGACCACGGGAGACCCAGTACTTC. Its translation: CASSLAASGRPRPRETQYF. The variable domain in full, with the rest retrieved from reference TRBV7-7 and TRBJ2-5, is GAGVSQSPRYKVTKRGQDVTLRCDPISSHATLYWYQQALGQGPEFLTYFNYEAQPDKSGLPSDRFSAERPEGSISTLTIQRTEQRDSAMYRCASSLAASGRPRPRETQYFGPGTRLLVL.

The chain links TRBV7-2 to TRBJ1-1; D not certain. The germline gives CDR1 SGHTA, CDR2 FQGNSA. Trimming took off 3 bases at V and 1 base at J, with 9 bases between the two ends. The CDR3 runs to 14 residues. CDR3 in DNA: TGTGCCAGCAGCTTGCTCGGAGGGAACACTGAAGCTTTCTTT. Residues: CASSLLGGNTEAFF.

The chain links TRBV7-8 to TRBJ2-2; no clear D. The CDR3 is 12 amino acids. The V gene lost 5 bases and the J gene lost 5 bases, with 6 bases spanning the gap. Germline V gene sequence: CDR1 SGHVS, CDR2 FQNEAQ. CDR3 residues: CASSPRTGELFF. The CDR3 nucleotides are TGTGCCAGCAGCCCAAGGACCGGGGAGCTGTTTTTT.

The chain carries TRBV12-2 and TRBJ1-5. TRBV12-2 has pseudogene status. There are 8 residues in the CDR3. This CDR3 is CASRPQHF. CDR3 DNA: TGTGCAAGTCGACCCCAGCATTTT.

V is TRBV14 and J is TRBJ1-2; D gene unclear. V lost 0 bases and J 4 bases, leaving 9 bases between the germline ends. The CDR3 runs to 14 residues. CDR1 is SGHDN and CDR2 is FVKESK in the germline V gene. The CDR3: CASSQDLGSYGYTF. The CDR3 DNA sequence: TGTGCCAGCAGCCAAGATCTTGGCTCCTATGGCTACACCTTC.

The chain employs TRBV7-6 and TRBJ1-1, with D perhaps matching TRBD1 (6 bases). Trimming took off 3 bases at V and 4 bases at J, with 24 bases between the two ends. The CDR3 totals 18 residues. The germline CDR1 and CDR2 sequences are SGHVS and FNYEAQ. In DNA form, the CDR3 reads TGTGCCAGCAGCTTGCACGAGGGCACGGACTTCAGGGGCACTGAAGCTTTCTTT. It codes for CASSLHEGTDFRGTEAFF.

This clone was recorded once. The V gene is TRBV29-1, the J gene TRBJ1-2; D gene uncertain. V was trimmed by 3 bases and J by 4 bases, leaving 9 bases between them. Germline V lookup: CDR1 SQVTM, CDR2 ANQGSEA. The CDR3 sequence is 12 residues long. CDR3 residues: CSVDIGLYGYTF. The CDR3 DNA reads TGCAGCGTTGATATCGGGCTCTATGGCTACACCTTC.

This chain links TRBV2 with TRBJ2-1; D is perhaps TRBD1 or TRBD2 (5 bases each). CDR3 size: 14 residues. Germline V CDR1 and CDR2: SNHLY, FYNNEI. Trimming took 2 bases from V and 13 from J, leaving 18 bases between them. CDR3 residues: CASSETRRMGVQFF. CDR3 sequence (DNA): TGTGCCAGCAGTGAAACCCGGCGTATGGGGGTACAGTTCTTC.